The T cell receptor (beta chain) described here comes from a study of identical twins. Healthy Caucasians, and only they, were the donors. This clonotype showed up many times. The antigen is unknown. Looked up from germline, CDR1 is MDHEN and CDR2 is SYDVKM. There are 15 residues in the CDR3. With V trimmed by 6 bases and J by 0 bases, 6 bases remained unmatched. General study findings and limits: With monozygotic twins, out-of-frame TCR alpha sharing exceeded what models estimated. Insertions were fewer in abundant cord blood beta clonotypes, whereas memory repertoires showed none of this pattern.

Template switching, a step in the protocol, added a universal primer site, and cDNA carried unique molecular identifiers. TCRdb redid the calling of the 5' RACE reads with MiXCR, one entry per CDR3 protein. The data hold 1.5 million to 2 million distinct CDR3 sequences, with under 35% observed a single time. What was sequenced was cord blood. The clonotype comes from a newborn girl in good health. The V gene is TRBV28, the J gene TRBJ2-3, with 7 bases lining up with TRBD2. CDR3 amino acids: CASSLPSGSTDTQYF. In nucleotides, the CDR3 is TGTGCCAGCAGCTTACCTAGCGGAAGCACAGATACGCAGTATTTT.